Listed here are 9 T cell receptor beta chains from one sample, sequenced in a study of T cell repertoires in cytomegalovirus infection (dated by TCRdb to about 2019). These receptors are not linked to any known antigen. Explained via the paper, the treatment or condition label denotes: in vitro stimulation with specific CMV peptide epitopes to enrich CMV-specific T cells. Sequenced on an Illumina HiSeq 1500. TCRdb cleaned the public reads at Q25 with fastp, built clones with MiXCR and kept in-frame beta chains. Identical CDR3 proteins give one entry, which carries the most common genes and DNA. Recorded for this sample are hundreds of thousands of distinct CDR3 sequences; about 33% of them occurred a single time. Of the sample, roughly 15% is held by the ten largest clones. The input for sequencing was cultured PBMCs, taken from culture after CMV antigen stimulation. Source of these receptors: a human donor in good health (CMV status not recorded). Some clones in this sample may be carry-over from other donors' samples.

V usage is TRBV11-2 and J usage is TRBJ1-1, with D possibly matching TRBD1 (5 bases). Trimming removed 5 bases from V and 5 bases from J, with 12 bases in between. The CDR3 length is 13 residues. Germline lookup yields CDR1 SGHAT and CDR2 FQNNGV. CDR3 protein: CASSPREGTEAFF. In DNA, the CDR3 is TGTGCCAGCAGCCCCCGTGAGGGGACTGAAGCTTTCTTT. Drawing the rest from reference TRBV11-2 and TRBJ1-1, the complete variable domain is EAGVAQSPRYKIIEKRQSVAFWCNPISGHATLYWYQQILGQGPKLLIQFQNNGVVDDSQLPKDRFSAERLKGVDSTLKIQPAKLEDSAVYLCASSPREGTEAFFGQGTRLTVV.

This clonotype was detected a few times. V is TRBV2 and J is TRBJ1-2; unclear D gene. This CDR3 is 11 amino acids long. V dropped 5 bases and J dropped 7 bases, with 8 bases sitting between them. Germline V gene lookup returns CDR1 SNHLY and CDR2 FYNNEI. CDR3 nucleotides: TGTGCCAGCAGTATGGAGTTTGGCTACACCTTC. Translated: CASSMEFGYTF.

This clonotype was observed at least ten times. CDR3 bases: TGCGCCAGCAGCCAAGGCCTAGCGGGGGAATACAATGAGCAGTTCTTC. Protein product: CASSQGLAGEYNEQFF. V usage is TRBV4-3 and J usage is TRBJ2-1; TRBD2 aligns across 10 bases. CDR3 size: 16 residues. Germline CDR1 LGHNA, CDR2 YSLEER. V shed 1 base, J shed 4 bases, and the junction held 4 bases outside the gene matches.

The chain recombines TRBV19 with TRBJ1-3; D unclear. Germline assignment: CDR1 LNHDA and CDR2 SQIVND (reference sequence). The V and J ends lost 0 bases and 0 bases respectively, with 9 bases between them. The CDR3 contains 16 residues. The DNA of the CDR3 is TGTGCCAGTAGTATAGACGCGGGGATCTCTGGAAACACCATATATTTT. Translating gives CASSIDAGISGNTIYF.

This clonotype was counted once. The CDR3 DNA follows: TGTGCCAGCAGTGATCCCGGGAAGGACAGGGGGCTTCACAATGAGCAGTTCTTC. Translated: CASSDPGKDRGLHNEQFF. J is TRBJ2-1 and V is TRBV25-1, with 11 bases identical to TRBD1. This CDR3 has 18 residues. Trimming cost V 3 bases and J 5 bases; bases outside gene matches: 12. In germline, CDR1 is MGHDK, CDR2 SYGVNS.

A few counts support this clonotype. In nucleotides, the CDR3 is TGTGCCAGCAGTCTCGGACGGGCTGAGCAGTTCTTC. This translates into CASSLGRAEQFF. The chain couples TRBV27 to TRBJ2-1; D call uncertain. Per germline, CDR1 MNHEY and CDR2 SMNVEV (reference sequence). There are 12 residues in the CDR3. Trimming stripped 5 bases from V and 9 bases from J, with 11 bases between.

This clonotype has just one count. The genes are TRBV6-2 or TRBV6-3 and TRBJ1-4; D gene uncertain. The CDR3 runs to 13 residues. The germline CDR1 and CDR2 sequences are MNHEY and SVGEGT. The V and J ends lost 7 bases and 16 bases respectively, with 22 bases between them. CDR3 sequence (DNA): TGTGCCAGCACCTCAGAGACTCTCCTACCCCCGTTTTTT. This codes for CASTSETLLPPFF.

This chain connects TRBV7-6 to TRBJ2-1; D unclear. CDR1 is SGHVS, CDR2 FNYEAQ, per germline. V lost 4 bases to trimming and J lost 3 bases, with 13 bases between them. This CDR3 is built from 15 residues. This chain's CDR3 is CASSSEQLDYNEQFF. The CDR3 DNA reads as TGTGCCAGCAGCTCTGAGCAGCTAGACTACAATGAGCAGTTCTTC.

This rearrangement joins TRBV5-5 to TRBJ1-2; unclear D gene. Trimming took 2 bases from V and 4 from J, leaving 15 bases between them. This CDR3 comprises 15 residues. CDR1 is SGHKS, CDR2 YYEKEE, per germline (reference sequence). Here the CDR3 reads CASSLALATLYGYTF. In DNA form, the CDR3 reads TGTGCCAGCAGCTTAGCACTGGCCACCCTCTATGGCTACACCTTC.